The entry below gives a single T cell receptor beta chain sequence along with its context. No cognate antigen has been identified for it. No base quality values were provided; no much bigger clone lies one nucleotide off. The library was obtained by PCR. Sequencing instrument: Illumina HiSeq 2500. To reduce PCR and sequencing biases, unique molecular identifiers were built into the TCR beta cDNA libraries. Around 500,000 cDNA molecules were obtained for every 1 to 10 million input T cells, so each molecule roughly corresponded to one T cell. The patient libraries were prepared and sequenced using the same protocol as the earlier healthy control dataset. Within a given batch, samples were prepared together, multiplexed and sequenced on the same HiSeq lane. In the authors' own workflow: MIGEC was used to process the raw barcoded reads, and molecular identifier groups with only a single read were discarded before consensus assembly and CDR3 extraction. Clonotype tables were post-analysed with VDJtools, normalizing diversity by down-sampling all datasets to the smallest sample size. In repertoire overlap clustering, CDR3 amino acid sequences, but not nucleotide sequences, were matched to correct batch-related cross-sample contamination. The public sequencing data were trimmed at Q25 with fastp and processed into clonotypes with MiXCR by TCRdb, which kept only in-frame beta chains. Rows merge per CDR3 protein into single entries with the most common DNA and genes. The V and J calls were determined by TCRdb, not by the authors. Here the sample has 650,000 to 850,000 distinct CDR3 sequences; under 60% occur a single time. 4.9% of the sample is in the top ten clones.

These data are taken from a study of post-analysis software for immune sequencing data (dated by TCRdb to between 2014 and 2017). Regarding the complete study: Relapsing-remitting, secondary progressive and progressive-relapsing multiple sclerosis were recorded as disease courses, and subtype annotation was lacking for some patients. The patient repertoires were set against about 12 previously published healthy control repertoires from donors whose ages ranged from roughly 6 to 27 years. A subset of samples was prepared in parallel using single-end sample barcoding, then pooled and co-amplified after Illumina adapter ligation. The paper's findings and limits, for the study overall: The control group was slightly older than the multiple sclerosis patient group. Direct clustering with F measure revealed strong co-clustering of samples prepared in the same batch, which led to a batch-effect correction. Multiple sclerosis patients had significantly lower normalized Chao1 diversity than controls, a result that suggests substantial peripheral T-cell clonal expansion. Significantly higher frequencies in patients than in controls were found for roughly 5 TRBV segments, including TRBV5-6, TRBV5-1 and TRBV20-1.

The CDR3 starts with the cysteine, ends with the phenylalanine, and has 17 residues. Only the CDR3 region is kept as DNA, spanning 51 bases read in frame from base 1. V and J are trimmed by 5 bases and 5 bases, and the gene matches miss 16 bases of the junction. The germline V gene sets CDR1 to SGHAT and CDR2 to FQNNGV. To demonstrate the VDJtools post-analysis software, the study profiled TCR beta repertoires from the peripheral blood of 13 young patients with multiple sclerosis. The multiple sclerosis patients were children and adolescents between roughly 6 and 16 years of age. The chain couples TRBV11-2 to TRBJ2-5, and 8 junction bases match TRBD2. The clonotype comes from a girl under 18 with multiple sclerosis. Sequencing used blood. The CDR3 corresponds to CASSPGTRLIREETQYF. The DNA sequence is as follows: TGTGCCAGCAGCCCCGGGACTAGACTCATCCGAGAGGAGACCCAGTACTTC.